Following are 12 T cell receptor beta chains from one sample sequenced in a study of cytomegalovirus exposure and HLA in healthy donors. 60 Vbeta and 13 Jbeta primers were used in PCR. Sequencing used immunoSEQ multiplex PCR; TCRdb keeps in-frame clones, though not all of them. Counted here are about 170,000 clones, roughly 80% occurring once; the ten biggest clones make up roughly 2.3%. The sequencing input was PBMCs. All receptors derive from a male donor in good health and CMV-seronegative.

This sequence joins TRBV7-8 and TRBJ2-7; D uncertain. Deletions cut 2 bases from V and 1 base from J, with 12 bases between. The germline V gene encodes CDR1 SGHVS and CDR2 FQNEAQ. The length of the CDR3 is 15 residues. The CDR3 loop reads CASSLYPGTSYEQYF. CDR3 DNA: TGTGCCAGCAGCTTATATCCAGGAACTTCCTACGAGCAGTACTTC.

The rearrangement uses TRBV5-5 and TRBJ1-4; D is possibly TRBD1 (6 bases). Germline CDR1 is SGHKS and CDR2 is YYEKEE (reference sequence). CDR3 length: 15 amino acids. Trimming left V 4 bases short and J 7 bases short, with 17 bases between. CDR3 protein: CASSEGDISSEKLFF. CDR3 sequence (DNA): TGTGCCAGCAGCGAAGGGGACATAAGTAGTGAAAAACTGTTTTTT.

This clone has just a few counts. The chain employs TRBV19 and TRBJ2-3; D call uncertain. V was trimmed by 3 bases and J by 0 bases, leaving 4 bases between them. The V gene's germline CDR1 is LNHDA and CDR2 SQIVND (reference sequence). The CDR3 has 13 amino acids. The CDR3: CASSIGSTDTQYF. The CDR3 DNA sequence: TGTGCCAGTAGTATCGGGAGCACAGATACGCAGTATTTT.

V and J are TRBV18 and TRBJ1-1; 8 positions match TRBD1. CDR3 size: 15 residues. The ends lost 6 bases at V and 1 base at J; junction bases unmatched: 7. Germline V gene lookup returns CDR1 KGHSH and CDR2 LQKENI. CDR3 in amino acids: CASSHGQGQNTEAFF. In DNA form, the CDR3 reads TGTGCCAGCTCCCACGGACAGGGCCAGAACACTGAAGCTTTCTTT.

This rearrangement joins TRBV7-9 to TRBJ2-5; tentative D call: TRBD1 (5 bases). The CDR3 consists of 14 residues. The V end was cut by 3 bases, the J end by 4 bases, with 12 bases between. The V gene's germline CDR1 is SEHNR and CDR2 FQNEAQ (reference sequence). The CDR3 protein is CASSFETVRETQYF. CDR3 in DNA: TGTGCCAGCAGCTTTGAGACAGTCCGAGAGACCCAGTACTTC.

V is TRBV29-1 and J is TRBJ1-2, with TRBD1 identical over 9 bases. Per the germline V gene, CDR1 is SQVTM and CDR2 is ANQGSEA. This CDR3 has 13 amino acids. The V segment lost 7 bases and the J segment 6 bases; nucleotides outside the gene matches: 9. In DNA, the CDR3 is TGCAGCGCCACAGGGGGCCCCTCTAATGGCTACACCTTC. Translating gives CSATGGPSNGYTF.

A few counts support this clone. This sequence joins TRBV11-3 and TRBJ1-1; the D is unclear. The CDR3 is 14 residues long. The V gene's germline CDR1 is SGHNT and CDR2 YENEEA. V lost 3 bases and J 2 bases, leaving 10 bases between the germline ends. This CDR3 is CASSFPTLNTEAFF. CDR3 coding DNA: TGTGCCAGCAGCTTTCCTACTCTAAACACTGAAGCTTTCTTT.

This chain links TRBV5-1 with TRBJ2-7; tentatively, D is TRBD1 (6 bases). The CDR3 runs 15 residues. The germline V gene encodes CDR1 SGHRS and CDR2 YFSETQ. Trimming cost V 3 bases and J 1 base, with 14 bases left between them. Here the CDR3 reads CASSSSRGSSYEQYF. The CDR3, as DNA: TGCGCCAGCAGCTCGAGCAGGGGTTCGTCCTACGAGCAGTACTTC.

V gene TRBV6-5 combines with J gene TRBJ1-5, with TRBD1 matching 9 bases. Trimming cost V 5 bases and J 3 bases; bases outside gene matches: 5. From germline, CDR1 is MNHEY and CDR2 SVGAGI. The CDR3 is 15 residues long. This CDR3 reads CASSADRGPNQPQHF. The CDR3 DNA sequence: TGTGCCAGCAGTGCGGACAGGGGCCCCAATCAGCCCCAGCATTTT.

This clone was found once. The chain uses TRBV7-9 and TRBJ2-3; 12 bases are shared with TRBD2. Germline V gene lookup returns CDR1 SEHNR and CDR2 FQNEAQ (reference sequence). After removal of 5 bases from V and 3 bases from J, the junction contained 15 bases not matched to a gene. The CDR3 sequence is 19 residues long. CDR3 sequence reads: CASSPKDTSGGRATDTQYF. The CDR3, as DNA: TGTGCCAGCAGCCCCAAGGATACTAGCGGGGGGCGAGCAACAGATACGCAGTATTTT.

This rearrangement joins TRBV10-3 to TRBJ2-2, with no clear D. Germline V lookup: CDR1 ENHRY, CDR2 SYGVKD. The V and J ends lost 0 bases and 8 bases respectively, with 10 bases between them. This CDR3 is built from 14 residues. This CDR3 reads CAISESVRRGELFF. The CDR3 nucleotides read TGTGCCATCAGTGAGTCGGTTCGTCGGGGGGAGCTGTTTTTT.

In this sample, this clone turned up a few times. The V call is TRBV6-5, the J call TRBJ1-1; maybe TRBD1 (6 bases). This CDR3 is 14 amino acids long. V gave up 6 bases and J gave up 0 bases, with 11 bases separating them. Germline V gene sequence: CDR1 MNHEY, CDR2 SVGAGI. Here the CDR3 reads CASSRQAVNTEAFF. CDR3 nucleotides: TGTGCCAGCAGCCGACAGGCGGTGAACACTGAAGCTTTCTTT.